This record concerns one T cell receptor beta chain sequence. The antigen is unknown. A 5'RACE template-switching step, the method used to make TCR cDNA, added a universal primer site and UMIs. TCRdb re-derived calls from the 5' RACE reads in MiXCR, one entry per CDR3 protein. Of hundreds of thousands of distinct CDR3 sequences in the sample, less than 25% were seen once. This sample is drawn from a study of T cells after yellow fever vaccination. Whole-study findings and limits: Booster samples showed a return of most primary-vaccination clones (around 96% CD4, about 85% CD8). Bulk-population clonotypes that are abundant could appear as contaminants in FACS-sorted repertoires.

The material was PBMCs, obtained approximately 20 days after the first yellow fever vaccination. This receptor was identified in a man between 18 and 35 years old who received the YFV17D yellow fever vaccine.

As DNA, the CDR3 is TGTGCCAGTAGTGCTGCCGGGTCAAAGTGGGTAAAGACTGAAGCTTTCTTT. This encodes CASSAAGSKWVKTEAFF. This chain connects TRBV19 to TRBJ1-1; the D is unclear. The CDR3 has 17 residues. V lost 5 bases and J lost 5, with 24 bases in between. Germline V gene data show CDR1 as LNHDA and CDR2 as SQIVND (reference sequence).